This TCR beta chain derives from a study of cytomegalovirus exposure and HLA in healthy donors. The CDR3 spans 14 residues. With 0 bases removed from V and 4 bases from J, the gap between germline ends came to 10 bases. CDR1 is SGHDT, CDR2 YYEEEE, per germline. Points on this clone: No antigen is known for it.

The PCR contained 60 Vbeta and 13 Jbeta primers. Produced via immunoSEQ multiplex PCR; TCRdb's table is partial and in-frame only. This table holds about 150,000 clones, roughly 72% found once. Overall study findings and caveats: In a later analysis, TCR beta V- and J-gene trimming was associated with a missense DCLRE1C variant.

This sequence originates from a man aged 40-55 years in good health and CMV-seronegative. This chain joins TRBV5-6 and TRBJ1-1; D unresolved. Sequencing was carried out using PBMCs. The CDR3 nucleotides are TGTGCCAGCAGCTTGGCGGTTGATGGCACTGAAGCTTTCTTT. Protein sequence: CASSLAVDGTEAFF.